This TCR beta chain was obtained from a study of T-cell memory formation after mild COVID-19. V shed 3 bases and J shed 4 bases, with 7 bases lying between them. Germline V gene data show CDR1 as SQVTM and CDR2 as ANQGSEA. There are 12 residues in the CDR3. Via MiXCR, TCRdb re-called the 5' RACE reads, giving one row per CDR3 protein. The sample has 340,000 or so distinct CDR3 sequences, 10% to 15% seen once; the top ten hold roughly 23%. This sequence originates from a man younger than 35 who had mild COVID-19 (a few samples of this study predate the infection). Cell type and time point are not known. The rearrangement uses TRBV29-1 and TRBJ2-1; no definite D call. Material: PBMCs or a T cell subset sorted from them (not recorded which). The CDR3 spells CSVDRRYNEQFF. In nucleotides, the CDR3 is TGCAGCGTTGACAGGCGGTACAATGAGCAGTTCTTC.